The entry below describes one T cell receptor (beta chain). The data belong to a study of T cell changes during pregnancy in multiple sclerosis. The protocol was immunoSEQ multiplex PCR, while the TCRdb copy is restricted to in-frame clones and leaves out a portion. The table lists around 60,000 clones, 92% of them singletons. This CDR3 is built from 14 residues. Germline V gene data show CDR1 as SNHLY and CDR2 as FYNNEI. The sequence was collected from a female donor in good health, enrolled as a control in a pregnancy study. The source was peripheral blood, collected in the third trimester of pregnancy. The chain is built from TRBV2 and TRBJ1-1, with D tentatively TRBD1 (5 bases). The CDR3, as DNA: TGTGGCCCAGCAGTGTCTAAAGGGGACACTGAAGCTTTCTTT. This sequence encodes CGPAVSKGDTEAFF.